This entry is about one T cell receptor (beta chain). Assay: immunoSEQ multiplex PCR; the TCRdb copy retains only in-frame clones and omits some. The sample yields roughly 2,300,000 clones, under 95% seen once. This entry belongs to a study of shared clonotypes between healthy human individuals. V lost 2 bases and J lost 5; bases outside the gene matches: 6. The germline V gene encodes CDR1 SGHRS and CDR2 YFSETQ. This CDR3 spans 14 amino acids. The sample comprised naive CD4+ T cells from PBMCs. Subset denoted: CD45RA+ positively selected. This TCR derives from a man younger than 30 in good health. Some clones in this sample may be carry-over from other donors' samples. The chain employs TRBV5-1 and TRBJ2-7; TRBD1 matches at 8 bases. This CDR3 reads CASSFSGTGDEQYF. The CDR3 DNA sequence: TGCGCCAGCAGCTTCTCCGGGACAGGAGACGAGCAGTACTTC.